The source of this TCR beta chain is a study of cytomegalovirus exposure and HLA in healthy donors. Germline-derived CDR1 and CDR2 are LGHNA and YSLEER. V lost 0 bases and J lost 7; bases outside the gene matches: 6. The CDR3 consists of 15 residues. This table comes from immunoSEQ multiplex PCR, and its TCRdb copy is limited to in-frame clones, with some not included. The data show roughly 130,000 clones, with 88% seen just once and about 1.5% held by the top ten. General observations from the study: Cytomegalovirus association was listed for about 180 TCR beta chains. Reports indicated that the classifier achieved high specificity and sensitivity in diagnosing cytomegalovirus status.

This clone has a handful of counts. Its antigen is currently unknown. Sequencing input: PBMCs. The clonotype was recovered from a man aged 25-45 years in good health and CMV-seronegative. The chain combines TRBV4-3 with TRBJ1-1, with 9 positions matching TRBD1. DNA of the CDR3: TGCGCCAGCAGCCAAGATGTACAGGGGGCGGTTGAAGCTTTCTTT. As protein: CASSQDVQGAVEAFF.